The clone carrying this T cell receptor beta chain was seen once. Since a much larger clone is just one base distant, this may be a read error. This sample is drawn from a study of blood T cells in healthy people across ages. The CDR3 is made up of 15 amino acids. The germline gives CDR1 SQVTM, CDR2 ANQGSEA. A sample-barcoded 5' primer and a J-beta primer mix were used in a second PCR of about 7 to 12 cycles. A template-switch adaptor with 12 random nucleotides tagged each cDNA molecule. TCRdb processed the 5' RACE reads anew with MiXCR; each CDR3 protein has one entry. Of over 1,500,000 distinct CDR3 sequences in the sample, about 50% were seen once. The draw of peripheral blood yielded ten milliliters from each donor.

The sequencing input was blood. The chain links TRBV29-1 to TRBJ2-6, with D tentatively TRBD2 (7 bases). The clonotype was recovered from a woman aged 40 to 50 in good health. The CDR3, as DNA: TGCAACGTTGCGGGGGCAAACTCTGGGGCCAACGTCCTGACTTTC. It codes for CNVAGANSGANVLTF. Variable domain in full (rest from reference TRBV29-1 and TRBJ2-6): SAVISQKPSRDICQRGTSLTIQCQVDSQVTMMFWYRQQPGQSLTLIATANQGSEATYESGFVIDKFPISRPNLTFSTLTVSNMSPEDSSIYLCNVAGANSGANVLTFGAGSRLTVL.